A selection of T cell receptor beta chains follows, all from one sample in a study of T-cell memory formation after mild COVID-19. Each CDR3 protein gets one entry after TCRdb re-called the 5' RACE reads with MiXCR. Of just over 60,000 distinct CDR3 sequences in the sample, about 9.4% are singletons; the top ten hold approximately 1.1%. Input material: PBMCs or a T cell subset sorted from them (not recorded which). These receptors originate from a man aged 18 to 35 who had mild COVID-19 (a few samples of this study predate the infection). Cell type and time point are not known. The CDR3 runs from the conserved cysteine through the conserved F or W. The order of the fields is V gene, J gene, CDR3 protein.

TRBV5-1	TRBJ1-4	CASSLKTGDEKLFF
TRBV18	TRBJ2-6	CASSPQGSGANVLTF
TRBV7-2	TRBJ2-1	CASSIHLFNEQFF
TRBV27	TRBJ2-5	CASSFAGSPGLETQYF
TRBV20-1	TRBJ1-1	CSADGLVNTEAFF
TRBV6-2/TRBV6-3	TRBJ1-6	CASSQRQSPLHF
TRBV5-1	TRBJ2-1	CASHETGAEGEQFF
TRBV5-1	TRBJ1-2	CASSLEANYGYTF
TRBV29-1	TRBJ1-2	CSVEATNYGYTF
TRBV5-4	TRBJ2-4	CASSKGTSGGTNIQYF
TRBV7-3	TRBJ2-5	CASSFGGVQETQYF
TRBV7-2	TRBJ2-2	CASSLERVENGGELFF
TRBV7-9	TRBJ2-3	CASSPGLAGDTDTQYF
TRBV7-3	TRBJ1-1	CASSTGQGAWTEAFF
TRBV5-1	TRBJ2-1	CASRGGTSGGLHQFF
TRBV6-5	TRBJ1-1	CASRLNTEAFF
TRBV4-3	TRBJ1-2	CASSQTTGQYNYGYTF
TRBV7-9	TRBJ1-2	CASSLGTANPYGYTF
TRBV5-4	TRBJ2-5	CASSREFQETQYF
TRBV5-1	TRBJ1-2	CASSPDRGTYGYTF
TRBV3-1	TRBJ2-1	CASSLRDASGSEQFF
TRBV7-3	TRBJ1-1	CASSFGRESTEAFF
TRBV12-3/TRBV12-4	TRBJ1-1	CASSLPDRRTEAFF
TRBV5-1	TRBJ2-7	CASSPSPGYEQYF
TRBV5-6	TRBJ1-3	CASSLDRAGNTIYF
TRBV7-6	TRBJ2-1	CASSFSDRARDNEQFF